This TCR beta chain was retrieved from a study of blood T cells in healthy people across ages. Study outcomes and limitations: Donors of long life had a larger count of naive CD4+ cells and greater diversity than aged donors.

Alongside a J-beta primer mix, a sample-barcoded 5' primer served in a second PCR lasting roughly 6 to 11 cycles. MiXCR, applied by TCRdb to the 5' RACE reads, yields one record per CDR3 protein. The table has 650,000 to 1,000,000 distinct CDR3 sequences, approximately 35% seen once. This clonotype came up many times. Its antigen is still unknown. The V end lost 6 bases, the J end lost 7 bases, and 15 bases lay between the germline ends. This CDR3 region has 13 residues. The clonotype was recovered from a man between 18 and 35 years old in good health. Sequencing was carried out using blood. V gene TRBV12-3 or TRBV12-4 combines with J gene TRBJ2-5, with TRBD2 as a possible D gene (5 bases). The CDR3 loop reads CASSRTEIGTQYF. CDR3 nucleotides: TGTGCCAGCAGCCGGACTGAGATCGGGACCCAGTACTTC.